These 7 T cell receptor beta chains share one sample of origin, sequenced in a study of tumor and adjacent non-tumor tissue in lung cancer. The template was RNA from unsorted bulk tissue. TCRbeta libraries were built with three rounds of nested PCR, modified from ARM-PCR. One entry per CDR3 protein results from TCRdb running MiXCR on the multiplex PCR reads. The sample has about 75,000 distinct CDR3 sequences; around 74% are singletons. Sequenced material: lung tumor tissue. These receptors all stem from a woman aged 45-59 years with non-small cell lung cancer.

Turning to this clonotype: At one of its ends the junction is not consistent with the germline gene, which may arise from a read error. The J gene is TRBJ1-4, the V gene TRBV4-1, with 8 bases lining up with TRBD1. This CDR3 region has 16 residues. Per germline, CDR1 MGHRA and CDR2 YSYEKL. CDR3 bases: TGTGCCAGCAGCCAAGGACAGGGTGCAACTAATGAAAAACTGCTTTTT. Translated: CASSQGQGATNEKLLF.

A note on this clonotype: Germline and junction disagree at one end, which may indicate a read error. The CDR3 is CASNMDSETDTQYF. CDR3 bases: TGTGCCAGCAATATGGACAGTGAAACAGATACTCAGTATTTT. The chain uses TRBV6-2 or TRBV6-3 and TRBJ2-3; possible D gene TRBD1, 6 bases. In germline, CDR1 is MNHEY, CDR2 SVGEGT. This CDR3 has 14 residues.

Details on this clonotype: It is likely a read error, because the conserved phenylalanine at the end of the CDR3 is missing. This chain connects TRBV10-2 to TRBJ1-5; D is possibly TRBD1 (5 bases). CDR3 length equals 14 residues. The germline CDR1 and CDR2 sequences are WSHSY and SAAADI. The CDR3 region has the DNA TGCGCCAGCTGTGAGTCGGACATAATTCAGCCCCAGCATCTT. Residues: CASCESDIIQPQHL.

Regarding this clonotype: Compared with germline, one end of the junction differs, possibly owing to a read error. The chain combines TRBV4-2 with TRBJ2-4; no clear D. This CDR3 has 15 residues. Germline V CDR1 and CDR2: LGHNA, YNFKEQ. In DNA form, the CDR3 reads TGTGCCAGCAGCCAAGATTTAGGAGTCCAAAACATTCATTACTTC. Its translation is CASSQDLGVQNIHYF.

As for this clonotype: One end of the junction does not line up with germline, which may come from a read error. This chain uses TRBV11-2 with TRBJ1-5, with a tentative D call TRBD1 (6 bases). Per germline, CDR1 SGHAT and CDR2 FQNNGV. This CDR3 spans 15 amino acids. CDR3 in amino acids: CVNSAEGVSNQPQHF. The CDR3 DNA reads TGTGTCAACAGCGCGGAGGGGGTTAGCAATCAGCCTCAGCATTTT.

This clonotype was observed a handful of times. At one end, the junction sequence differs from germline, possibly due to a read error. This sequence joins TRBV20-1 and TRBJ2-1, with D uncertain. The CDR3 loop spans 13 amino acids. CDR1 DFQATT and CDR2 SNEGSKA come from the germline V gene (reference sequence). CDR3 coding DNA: TGCAGTGCTAGACCTATTAGATACAATGAGCAGTCCTTC. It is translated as CSARPIRYNEQSF.

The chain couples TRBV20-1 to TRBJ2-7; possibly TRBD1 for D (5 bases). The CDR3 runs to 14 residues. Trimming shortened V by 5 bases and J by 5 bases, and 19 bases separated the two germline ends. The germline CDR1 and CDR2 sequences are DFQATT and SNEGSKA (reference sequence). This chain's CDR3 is CSAQELTVDHEQYF. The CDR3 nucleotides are TGCAGTGCTCAGGAATTGACAGTCGATCACGAGCAGTACTTC.